The source of this TCR beta chain is a study of T cell changes during pregnancy in multiple sclerosis. The CDR3 totals 13 residues. The germline CDR1 and CDR2 sequences are MGHDK and SYGVNS. The V end was cut by 6 bases, the J end by 4 bases, with 12 bases between. Repertoires were generated with immunoSEQ multiplex PCR, while TCRdb's copy carries only in-frame clones and drops some. The sample holds over 90,000 clones; around 93% are singletons and the top ten take about 0.95%. The specimen comprised peripheral blood, sampled after pregnancy. The chain couples TRBV25-1 to TRBJ1-2, with D tentatively TRBD1 (6 bases). The sequence derives from a female donor with multiple sclerosis, enrolled in a pregnancy study. In DNA, the CDR3 is TGTGCCAGCAGGGGGGGGCAGTCCTATGGCTACACCTTC. This sequence encodes CASRGGQSYGYTF.